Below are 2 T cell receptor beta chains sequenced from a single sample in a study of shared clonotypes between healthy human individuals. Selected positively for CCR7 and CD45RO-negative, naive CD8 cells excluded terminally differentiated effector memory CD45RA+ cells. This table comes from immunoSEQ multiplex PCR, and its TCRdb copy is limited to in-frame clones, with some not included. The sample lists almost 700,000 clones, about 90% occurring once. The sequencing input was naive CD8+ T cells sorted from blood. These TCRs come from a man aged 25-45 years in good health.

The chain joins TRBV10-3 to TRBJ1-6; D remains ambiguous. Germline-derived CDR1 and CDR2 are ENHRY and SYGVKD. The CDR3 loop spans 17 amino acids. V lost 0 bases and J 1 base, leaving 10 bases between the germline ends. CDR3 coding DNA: TGTGCCATCAGTGAGTCAGGGATAGAGTCCTATAATTCACCCCTCCACTTT. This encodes CAISESGIESYNSPLHF.

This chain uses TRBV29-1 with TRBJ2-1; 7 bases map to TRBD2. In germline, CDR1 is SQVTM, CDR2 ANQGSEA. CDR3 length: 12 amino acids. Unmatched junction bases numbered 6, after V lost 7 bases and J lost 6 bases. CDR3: CSARRGVNEQFF. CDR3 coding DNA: TGCAGCGCACGTCGGGGGGTCAATGAGCAGTTCTTC.